This T cell receptor (beta chain) came from a study of blood T cell repertoires in COVID-19 (dated by TCRdb to 2019 to 2021). For context, the study as a whole: The collaborator samples originated in the United States, Italy and Spain and spanned the acute and convalescent phases of COVID-19. Deeply sampled blood TCRbeta repertoires from subjects exposed to, actively infected with, or recovered from COVID-19 were included in the dataset. Where available, HLA class I and class II types were taken from metadata supplied by the sample provider and were not determined by assay-based typing. The sample metadata nearly always contained a de-identified subject ID, COVID-19 status, age in years and sex. The material from the prospective study consisted of cDNA or gDNA derived from T cells, B-cell-depleted T cells, or PBMCs. Samples were obtained from the ongoing ImmuneRACE study (first 160 participants) and from 950 to 1,500 subjects provided by 6 global collaborators. The repertoires were released in a freely available public database intended as a resource for research on the immune response to SARS-CoV-2.

General findings and caveats noted by the study authors: The quantity of clinical and demographic metadata differed by source and by participant and was supplied without curation.

Taken from the germline V gene, the CDR1 and CDR2 loops are MNHNS and SASEGT. The CDR3, cysteine through phenylalanine, is 15 amino acids long. Only the CDR3 DNA is retained, 45 bases long and in frame from the first base. V trim: 3 bases; J trim: 1 base; unmatched bases: 6. Collaborating institutions collected whole blood in K2EDTA tubes following their own protocols. For TCRbeta analysis, collaborators shipped samples as frozen whole blood, isolated PBMCs, or DNA extracted from either of those sample types. As to this clone: Its antigen is unknown. No much larger clonotype is one base removed from it; base qualities were not supplied.

The immunoSEQ Assay, a bias-controlled multiplex PCR, was used to amplify TCRbeta CDR3 regions from genomic DNA. Turning to the authors' computational methods: The number of nucleated cells in each sample was estimated by amplification of reference gene primers within the assay. Sequence reads were collapsed and filtered to measure the absolute abundance of every unique TCRbeta CDR3 rearrangement. For each sample, productive Simpson clonality was calculated as the square root of Simpson's diversity index over productive rearrangements. The source is immuneACCESS, and TCRdb retained only in-frame sequences with V and J called. Part of the clones is not carried over; for the studies checked, unresolved V genes explain less than half of this, and the remainder is unexplained. That table furnishes V, J and clone size, whereas the DNA furnished D and trimming. This sample holds more than 3,500 clones; about 89% were observed only once. Approximately 7% of the sample goes to the ten largest clones.

Sequencing was carried out using peripheral blood. The sequence joins TRBV6-1 to TRBJ2-7, with TRBD2 matching 7 junction bases. The receptor's source is a man aged 45 to 65 with active COVID-19. The CDR3 here reads CASSDAGVASYEQYF. The DNA is TGTGCCAGCAGTGATGCGGGAGTGGCGTCCTACGAGCAGTACTTC.